Below, 22 T cell receptor beta chains from the same sample are listed, as sequenced in a study of cytomegalovirus exposure and HLA in healthy donors. Method: immunoSEQ multiplex PCR; TCRdb's copy keeps in-frame clones and lacks some. The sample contains roughly 150,000 clones, around 90% of which appear only once. Sequencing input: PBMCs. Receptors were obtained from a man younger than 35 in good health and CMV-seronegative.

This chain connects TRBV6-5 to TRBJ1-1; D is unresolved. Germline V gene sequence: CDR1 MNHEY, CDR2 SVGAGI. This CDR3 has 11 amino acids. The V end was cut by 8 bases, the J end by 1 base, with 5 bases between. The CDR3 DNA sequence: TGTGCCAGCGGCACGAACACTGAAGCTTTCTTT. This encodes CASGTNTEAFF.

The genes are TRBV7-9 and TRBJ1-4, with D uncertain. V dropped 2 bases and J dropped 6 bases, with 13 bases sitting between them. The CDR3 consists of 15 residues. CDR1 and CDR2 from the germline V gene are SEHNR and FQNEAQ (reference sequence). In nucleotides, the CDR3 is TGTGCCAGCAGCTTAAGCGGGCAGGTGCATGAAAAACTGTTTTTT. Encoded protein: CASSLSGQVHEKLFF. Complete variable domain (other parts from reference TRBV7-9 and TRBJ1-4): DTGVSQNPRHKITKRGQNVTFRCDPISEHNRLYWYRQTLGQGPEFLTYFQNEAQLEKSRLLSDRFSAERPKGSFSTLEIQRTEQGDSAMYLCASSLSGQVHEKLFFGSGTQLSVL.

V is TRBV6-5 and J is TRBJ1-1; 7 nucleotides match TRBD1. The ends lost 6 bases at V and 5 bases at J; junction bases unmatched: 6. There are 13 residues in the CDR3. CDR1 and CDR2 from the germline V gene are MNHEY and SVGAGI. The CDR3 DNA sequence: TGTGCCAGCAGCAGACAGGGAAGGACTGAAGCTTTCTTT. It translates to CASSRQGRTEAFF.

The chain uses TRBV4-1 and TRBJ1-5; 9 positions match TRBD1. Germline CDR1 is MGHRA and CDR2 is YSYEKL. Trimming cost V 4 bases and J 4 bases; bases outside gene matches: 5. The length of the CDR3 is 15 residues. The CDR3: CASSPAGTGNQPQHF. The DNA of the CDR3 is TGCGCCAGCAGCCCCGCCGGGACAGGGAATCAGCCCCAGCATTTT.

The chain has TRBV28 and TRBJ2-7, with D possibly TRBD2 on 5 matching bases. Germline CDR1 is MDHEN and CDR2 is SYDVKM. The CDR3 totals 12 residues. V was cut by 8 bases and J by 6 bases, with 14 bases left in between. The CDR3 region has the DNA TGTGCCAGCCGGACTTCCCGTAGCGAGCAGTACTTC. Its translation: CASRTSRSEQYF.

The rearrangement uses TRBV11-2 and TRBJ2-5; 9 bases match TRBD2. V lost 1 base and J lost 5; bases outside the gene matches: 5. Germline loops: CDR1 SGHAT, CDR2 FQNNGV. CDR3 length: 15 amino acids. CDR3 amino acids: CASSLGRTSDETQYF. CDR3 DNA: TGTGCCAGCAGCTTAGGTAGGACTAGCGACGAGACCCAGTACTTC.

The rearrangement joins TRBV28 to TRBJ1-1, with 7 bases fitting TRBD1. Germline V lookup: CDR1 MDHEN, CDR2 SYDVKM. The CDR3 consists of 13 residues. V lost 10 bases to trimming and J lost 0 bases; unmatched junction nucleotides: 5. The CDR3 loop reads CATDRDMNTEAFF. The CDR3 bases are TGTGCCACCGACAGGGACATGAACACTGAAGCTTTCTTT.

V gene TRBV27 combines with J gene TRBJ2-5; 8 bases fit TRBD1. From germline, CDR1 is MNHEY and CDR2 SMNVEV (reference sequence). The CDR3 loop spans 15 amino acids. V shed 5 bases and J 1 base; nucleotides not matched to a gene: 6. In DNA, the CDR3 is TGTGCCAGCAGTGAAATGGACAGGGCCCAAGAGACCCAGTACTTC. It codes for CASSEMDRAQETQYF.

This clone was counted once. The chain couples TRBV5-8 to TRBJ2-5; TRBD1 matches at 11 bases. Germline assignment: CDR1 SGHTS and CDR2 YDEGEE. The CDR3 runs 17 residues. V was clipped by 3 bases and J by 4 bases; unmatched bases: 11. CDR3 sequence: CASSSRKDRGRRETQYF. CDR3 in DNA: TGTGCCAGCAGCTCCCGAAAGGACAGGGGGCGACGAGAGACCCAGTACTTC.

This clone was seen a single time. The chain carries TRBV28 and TRBJ1-6; 8 bases are shared with TRBD1. In germline, CDR1 is MDHEN, CDR2 SYDVKM. Unmatched junction bases numbered 11, after V lost 2 bases and J lost 8 bases. The CDR3 runs 17 residues. The CDR3: CASSLGTRQGPYSPLHF. DNA of the CDR3: TGTGCCAGCAGTTTAGGAACCCGACAGGGGCCTTATTCACCCCTCCACTTT.

The rearrangement links TRBV10-1 to TRBJ1-2; TRBD1 agrees at 9 bases. Germline loops: CDR1 WNHNN, CDR2 SYGVQD (reference sequence). With 3 bases clipped from V and 4 bases from J, the junction kept 6 bases outside the gene matches. This CDR3 is 15 amino acids long. CDR3 bases: TGCGCCAGCAGTGATTCCGGGACAGGGCCCTATGGCTACACCTTC. Protein sequence: CASSDSGTGPYGYTF.

The V gene is TRBV4-3, the J gene TRBJ2-1; tentatively, D is TRBD1 (6 bases). V was clipped by 5 bases and J by 4 bases, with 9 bases between them. This CDR3 has 13 amino acids. Germline V lookup: CDR1 LGHNA, CDR2 YSLEER. The CDR3 bases are TGCGCCAGCAGCTGGACAGTTTACAATGAGCAGTTCTTC. This encodes CASSWTVYNEQFF.

The V call is TRBV2, the J call TRBJ2-2, with 7 bases lining up with TRBD1. V shed 7 bases and J 10 bases; nucleotides not matched to a gene: 6. Germline V gives CDR1 SNHLY, CDR2 FYNNEI. The CDR3 consists of 12 residues. CDR3: CASNTGEKELFF. In DNA, the CDR3 is TGTGCCAGCAACACAGGGGAAAAGGAGCTGTTTTTT.

The chain has TRBV4-3 and TRBJ1-2, with D possibly matching TRBD1 (5 bases). Between the trimmed V and J ends, which lost 1 base and 3 bases, there was a span of 18 bases. The CDR3 consists of 17 residues. Germline V CDR1 and CDR2: LGHNA, YSLEER. CDR3 amino acids: CASSQVGLEGGYYGYTF. The CDR3 DNA reads TGCGCCAGCAGCCAAGTGGGACTGGAGGGAGGGTACTATGGCTACACCTTC.

The chain joins TRBV6-1 to TRBJ2-3, with a weak D call TRBD2 (7 bases). The ends were cut back, 2 bases at V and 1 base at J, with 10 bases in the middle. CDR1 is MNHNS and CDR2 is SASEGT in the germline V gene. The CDR3 loop spans 15 amino acids. CDR3 amino acids: CASSEKGGGTDTQYF. CDR3 in DNA: TGTGCCAGCAGTGAAAAGGGGGGGGGCACAGATACGCAGTATTTT.

The chain uses TRBV6-6 and TRBJ1-2; the D is unclear. CDR3 length: 15 residues. Germline loops: CDR1 MNHNY, CDR2 SVGAGI (reference sequence). Trimming pared 2 bases from V and 0 bases from J, leaving 10 bases between. The CDR3 loop is CASSYEGTTNYGYTF. Written as DNA, the CDR3 is TGTGCCAGCAGTTACGAGGGCACCACTAACTATGGCTACACCTTC.

The chain uses TRBV27 and TRBJ1-1; D is ambiguous. The CDR3 runs 11 residues. CDR1 and CDR2 (germline): MNHEY, SMNVEV (reference sequence). Trimming took 8 bases from V and 4 from J, leaving 8 bases between them. CDR3 sequence reads: CASYTGTEAFF. CDR3 in DNA: TGTGCCAGCTATACCGGCACTGAAGCTTTCTTT.

This sequence joins TRBV11-3 and TRBJ2-3; 7 nucleotides agree with TRBD2. The CDR3 has 14 amino acids. Germline V gene lookup returns CDR1 SGHNT and CDR2 YENEEA. Losses at the gene ends were 3 bases for V and 0 bases for J; bases not matched to a gene: 0. CDR3 sequence reads: CASSFSGSTDTQYF. In nucleotides, the CDR3 is TGTGCCAGCAGCTTTAGCGGGAGCACAGATACGCAGTATTTT.

The chain combines TRBV2 with TRBJ2-1, with D perhaps matching TRBD2 (7 bases). V was shortened by 6 bases and J by 4 bases, with 16 bases between the two germline ends. From germline, CDR1 is SNHLY and CDR2 FYNNEI. The CDR3 has 15 residues. The CDR3 loop reads CASSRSRGGYNEQFF. The CDR3 nucleotides read TGTGCCAGCAGCCGTTCAAGGGGGGGTTACAATGAGCAGTTCTTC.

The chain links TRBV7-9 to TRBJ2-1; 14 bases are a match to TRBD2. J gave up 5 bases and V 8 bases, and 8 bases lay outside the gene matches. Germline V lookup: CDR1 SEHNR, CDR2 FQNEAQ (reference sequence). CDR3 size: 16 residues. The CDR3 DNA is TGTGCCAGCCCCAGACTAGCGGGAGGGCCCGACAATGAGCAGTTCTTC. Encoded protein: CASPRLAGGPDNEQFF. Complete variable domain (other parts from reference TRBV7-9 and TRBJ2-1): DTGVSQNPRHKITKRGQNVTFRCDPISEHNRLYWYRQTLGQGPEFLTYFQNEAQLEKSRLLSDRFSAERPKGSFSTLEIQRTEQGDSAMYLCASPRLAGGPDNEQFFGPGTRLTVL.

This clone has only a few counts. The rearrangement uses TRBV28 and TRBJ2-7; a weak D match, TRBD1 (5 bases). V was pared by 6 bases and J by 2 bases, with 5 bases between. The CDR3 sequence is 11 residues long. The germline V gene has CDR1 MDHEN and CDR2 SYDVKM. This CDR3 reads CASRQAYEQYF. CDR3 bases: TGTGCCAGCAGACAGGCCTACGAGCAGTACTTC.

This rearrangement joins TRBV6-6 to TRBJ1-4; weak D call: TRBD1 (6 bases). The CDR3 extends over 16 amino acids. V lost 2 bases and J 5 bases, leaving 15 bases between the germline ends. Germline V CDR1 and CDR2: MNHNY, SVGAGI (reference sequence). The chain's CDR3 is CASSYPLTGNNEKLFF. DNA for the CDR3: TGTGCCAGCAGTTACCCACTAACAGGGAACAATGAAAAACTGTTTTTT.